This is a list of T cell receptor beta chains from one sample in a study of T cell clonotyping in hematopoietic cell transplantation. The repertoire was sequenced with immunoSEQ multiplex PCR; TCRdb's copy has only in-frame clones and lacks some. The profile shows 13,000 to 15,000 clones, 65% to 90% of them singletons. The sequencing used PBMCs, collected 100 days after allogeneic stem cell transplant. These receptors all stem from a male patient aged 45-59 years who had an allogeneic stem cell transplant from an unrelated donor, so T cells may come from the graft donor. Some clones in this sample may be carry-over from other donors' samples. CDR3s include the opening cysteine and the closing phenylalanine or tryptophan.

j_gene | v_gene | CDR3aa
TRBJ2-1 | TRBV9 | CASSTSGGYYNEQFF
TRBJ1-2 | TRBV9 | CASSPNRGPYGYTF
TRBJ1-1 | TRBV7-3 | CASSFFTNTEAFF
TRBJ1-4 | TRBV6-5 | CASTYSRTASNEKLFF
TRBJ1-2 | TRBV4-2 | CASSQRGLGYGYTF
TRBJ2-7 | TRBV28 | CASSLSGDEQYF
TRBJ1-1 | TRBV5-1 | CASSLSSTPEAFF
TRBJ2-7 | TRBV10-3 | CAISEVTSGSSYEQYF
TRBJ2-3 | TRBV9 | CASSTQTSRGGTDTQYF
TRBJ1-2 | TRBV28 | CASSFLAGLEGGGYTF
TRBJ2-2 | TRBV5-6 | CASSATSGRITGELFF
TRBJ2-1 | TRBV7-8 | CASSFLGRGLSSYNEQFF
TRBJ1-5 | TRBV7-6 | CASSLGNRGSNQPQHF
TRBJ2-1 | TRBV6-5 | CASSSGLRGEQFF
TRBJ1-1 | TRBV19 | CASRRTEGVRTEAFF
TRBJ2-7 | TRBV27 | CASSLTKRGAGEYEQYF
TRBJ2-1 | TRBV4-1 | CASSQEGFSGGQQFF
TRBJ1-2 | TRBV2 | CASSTPGANYGYTF
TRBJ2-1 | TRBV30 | CAWSRDSLGEQFF
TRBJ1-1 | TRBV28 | CASSGQGVLTEAFF
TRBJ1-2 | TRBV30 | CALRDRISYGYTF
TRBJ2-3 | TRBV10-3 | CAISDETGRGTDTQYF
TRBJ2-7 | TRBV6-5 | CASRPLGFAQNEQYF